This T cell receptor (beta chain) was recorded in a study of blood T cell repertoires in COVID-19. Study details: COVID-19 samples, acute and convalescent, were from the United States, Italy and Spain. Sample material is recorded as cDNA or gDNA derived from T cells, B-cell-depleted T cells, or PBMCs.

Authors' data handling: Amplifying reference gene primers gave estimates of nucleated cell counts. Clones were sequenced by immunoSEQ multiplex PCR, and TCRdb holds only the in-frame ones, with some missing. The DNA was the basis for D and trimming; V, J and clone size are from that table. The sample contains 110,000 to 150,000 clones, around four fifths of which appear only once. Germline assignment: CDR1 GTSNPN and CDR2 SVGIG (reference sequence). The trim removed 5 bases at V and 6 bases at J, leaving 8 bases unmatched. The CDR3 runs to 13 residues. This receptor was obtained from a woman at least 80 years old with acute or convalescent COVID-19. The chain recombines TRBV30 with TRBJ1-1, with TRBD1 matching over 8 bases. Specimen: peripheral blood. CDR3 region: CAWFDRGPPEAFF. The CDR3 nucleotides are TGTGCCTGGTTCGACAGGGGTCCCCCTGAAGCTTTCTTT.